Below, one T cell receptor (beta chain) is given with its context. Antigen specificity is unknown. Germline values: CDR1 SEHNR, CDR2 FQNEAQ (reference sequence). CDR3 size: 13 residues. Trimming left V 6 bases short and J 6 bases short, with 14 bases between. The record originates from a study of CD8+ T cells in alopecia areata. About the study: Those treated were given oral tofacitinib at 5 to 10 mg twice daily. General study findings and limits: Tissue-resident alphabeta T cells belonging to normal skin likewise get sequenced within scalp specimens. Tofacitinib significantly reduced both scalp clonality and expanded CD8+ clones among the top 100.

Treatment: oral pan-JAK inhibitor, 5-10 mg twice daily. Both peripheral blood and punch biopsies of lesional scalp skin were obtained from patients who had alopecia areata. Extraction and reverse transcription of RNA yielded cDNA as the sequencing template. TCRdb keeps only in-frame clones here, not all; method: immunoSEQ multiplex PCR. The sample consists of some 220,000 clones, under 60% of them appearing once. The sequence was obtained from a human donor with alopecia areata. The specimen was CD4+ T cells sorted from blood, collected at week 4, from a patient treated with tofacitinib. The chain carries TRBV7-9 and TRBJ1-1, with D tentatively TRBD1 (5 bases). CDR3 nucleotides: TGTGCCAGCAGGATCGGGACGGAGGCTGAAGCTTTCTTT. This codes for CASRIGTEAEAFF.